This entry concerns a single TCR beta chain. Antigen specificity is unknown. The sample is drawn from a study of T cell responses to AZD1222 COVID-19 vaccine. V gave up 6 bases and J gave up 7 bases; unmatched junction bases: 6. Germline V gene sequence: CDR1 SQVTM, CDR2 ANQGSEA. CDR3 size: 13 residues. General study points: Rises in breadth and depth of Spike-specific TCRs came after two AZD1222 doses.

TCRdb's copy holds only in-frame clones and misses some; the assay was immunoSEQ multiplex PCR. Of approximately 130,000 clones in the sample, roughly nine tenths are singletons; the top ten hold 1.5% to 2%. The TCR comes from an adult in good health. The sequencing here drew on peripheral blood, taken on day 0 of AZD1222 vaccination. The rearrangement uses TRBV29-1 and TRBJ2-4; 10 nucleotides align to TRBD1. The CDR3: CSVAGTGVNIQYF. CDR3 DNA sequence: TGCAGCGTCGCCGGGACAGGGGTTAACATTCAGTACTTC.